A selection of T cell receptor beta chains follows, all from one sample in a study of control samples from healthy donors and cancer patients. Generated by immunoSEQ multiplex PCR, the TCRdb table keeps only in-frame clones and is missing some. The sample records 70,000 or so clones, about four fifths being singletons. Sequences were obtained from blood. These receptors came from a man aged 45 to 65 in good health. Both conserved end residues are part of each CDR3. Fields, in order: CDR3 DNA, CDR3 protein, V gene, D gene, clone size, J gene. A D gene is named only where the DNA matches it firmly. The size entry is marked missing in some rows and otherwise reads once, few, many or a size class.

CDR3nt: TGCGCCAGCAGCTCGGGACAGACAAGCCAAGAGACCCAGTACTTC
CDR3aa: CASSSGQTSQETQYF
v_gene: TRBV5-1
d_gene: TRBD1
abundance: .
j_gene: TRBJ2-5

CDR3nt: TGTGCCAGTAGTCCCGGGGGAGGGATTATCCGCGTGGGCTACACCTTC
CDR3aa: CASSPGGGIIRVGYTF
v_gene: TRBV19
d_gene: .
abundance: once
j_gene: TRBJ1-2

CDR3nt: TGTGCCAGCAATTTAGCGGGAGCAGTAGAGACCCAGTACTTC
CDR3aa: CASNLAGAVETQYF
v_gene: TRBV6-5
d_gene: TRBD2
abundance: .
j_gene: TRBJ2-5

CDR3nt: TGTGCCAGCAGCTTATTCGGGCCCACGCCCAATGAGCAGTTCTTC
CDR3aa: CASSLFGPTPNEQFF
v_gene: TRBV7-2
d_gene: .
abundance: .
j_gene: TRBJ2-1

CDR3nt: TGCGCCAGCAGCCCACAGGGAGGGGAGACCCAGTACTTC
CDR3aa: CASSPQGGETQYF
v_gene: TRBV5-1
d_gene: .
abundance: .
j_gene: TRBJ2-5

CDR3nt: TGTGCCATCAGTGGGACCACCAACACTGAAGCTTTCTTT
CDR3aa: CAISGTTNTEAFF
v_gene: TRBV10-3
d_gene: .
abundance: few
j_gene: TRBJ1-1

CDR3nt: TGTGCCAGCAGCTTGTTGCAGGGGGCAGGAGGCTACACCTTC
CDR3aa: CASSLLQGAGGYTF
v_gene: TRBV5-4
d_gene: TRBD1
abundance: .
j_gene: TRBJ1-2

CDR3nt: TGTGCCTGGAGCGCCGGGACAGCGTACGATCAGCCCCAGCATTTT
CDR3aa: CAWSAGTAYDQPQHF
v_gene: TRBV30
d_gene: TRBD1
abundance: .
j_gene: TRBJ1-5

CDR3nt: TGTGCCAGCAGTTTATGGGCTCTCCGGGACAAGCCCCTCGGGGAGCACGAGCAGTACTTC
CDR3aa: CASSLWALRDKPLGEHEQYF
v_gene: TRBV28
d_gene: .
abundance: once
j_gene: TRBJ2-7

CDR3nt: TGCGCCAGCAGCCATGGGGGCAGAGGGGCCGGGGTGGGCTATGGCTACACCTTC
CDR3aa: CASSHGGRGAGVGYGYTF
v_gene: TRBV4-1
d_gene: .
abundance: .
j_gene: TRBJ1-2

CDR3nt: TGTGCCAGCAGTTTGGGGGTCGACACTGAAGCTTTCTTT
CDR3aa: CASSLGVDTEAFF
v_gene: TRBV12-3/TRBV12-4
d_gene: .
abundance: .
j_gene: TRBJ1-1

CDR3nt: TGTGCCATCTCGTCGAAACAAAGAGGGCCCCAGCATTTT
CDR3aa: CAISSKQRGPQHF
v_gene: TRBV28
d_gene: .
abundance: few
j_gene: TRBJ1-5

CDR3nt: TGCGCCAGCAGCTTGCGGGGGAACACCGGGGAGCTGTTTTTT
CDR3aa: CASSLRGNTGELFF
v_gene: TRBV5-1
d_gene: .
abundance: once
j_gene: TRBJ2-2

CDR3nt: TGTGCCAGCAGCTCCCAGGGGGGACCGGACAATGAGCAGTTCTTC
CDR3aa: CASSSQGGPDNEQFF
v_gene: TRBV11-3
d_gene: .
abundance: .
j_gene: TRBJ2-1

CDR3nt: TGTGCCAGCAGTTTATTCGGAAACCTAATCGGCATTCAGTACTTC
CDR3aa: CASSLFGNLIGIQYF
v_gene: TRBV27
d_gene: .
abundance: .
j_gene: TRBJ2-4

CDR3nt: TGCGCCAGCAGCCATACTAGCGGGACCCCATACAATGAGCAGTTCTTC
CDR3aa: CASSHTSGTPYNEQFF
v_gene: TRBV4-3
d_gene: TRBD2
abundance: .
j_gene: TRBJ2-1

CDR3nt: TGCGCCAGCAGCCGACACCTAGGGGGCTCCTACAATGAGCAGTTCTTC
CDR3aa: CASSRHLGGSYNEQFF
v_gene: TRBV23-1
d_gene: .
abundance: few
j_gene: TRBJ2-1

CDR3nt: TGTGCCAGCAGCTTTGGTCATACTAACACCTTC
CDR3aa: CASSFGHTNTF
v_gene: TRBV5-8
d_gene: .
abundance: .
j_gene: TRBJ1-2